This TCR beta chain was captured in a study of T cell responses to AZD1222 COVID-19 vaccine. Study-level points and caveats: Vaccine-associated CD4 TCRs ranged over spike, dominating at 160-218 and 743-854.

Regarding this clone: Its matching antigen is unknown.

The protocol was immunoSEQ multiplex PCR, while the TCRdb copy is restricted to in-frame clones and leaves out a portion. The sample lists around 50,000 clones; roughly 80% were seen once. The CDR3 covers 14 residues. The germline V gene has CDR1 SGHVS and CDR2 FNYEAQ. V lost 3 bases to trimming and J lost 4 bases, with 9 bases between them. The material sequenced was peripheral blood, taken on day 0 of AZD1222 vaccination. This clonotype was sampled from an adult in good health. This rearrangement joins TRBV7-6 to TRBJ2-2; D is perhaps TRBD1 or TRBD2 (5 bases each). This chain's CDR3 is CASSFGGSTGELFF. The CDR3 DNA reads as TGTGCCAGCAGCTTTGGGGGATCCACCGGGGAGCTGTTTTTT.